One and the same sample provided the 32 T cell receptor beta chains below, sequenced in a study of T cells after yellow fever vaccination. Each CDR3 protein is one row after TCRdb ran MiXCR on the 5' RACE reads. Among roughly 300,000 distinct CDR3 sequences listed, 6.8% were seen once. This sample comprised PBMCs, obtained more than 35 days after the first yellow fever vaccination. The receptors here all came from a man between 18 and 35 years old who received the YFV17D yellow fever vaccine.

This clonotype was seen ten or more times. CDR3 bases: TGTGCCACCAGCCGACAGGGGCACACCGGGGAGCTGTTTTTT. Translated: CATSRQGHTGELFF. The V and J genes are TRBV15 and TRBJ2-2; 8 nucleotides align to TRBD1. Germline V gene data show CDR1 as LNHNV and CDR2 as YYDKDF (reference sequence). V was clipped by 5 bases and J by 3 bases; unmatched bases: 2. The CDR3 covers 14 residues.

This clonotype has a handful of counts. The rearrangement links TRBV6-2 or TRBV6-3 to TRBJ2-7, with TRBD2 identical over 10 bases. V was pared by 7 bases and J by 4 bases, with 7 bases of the junction left unmatched. CDR1 is MNHEY and CDR2 is SVGEGT in the germline V gene. The CDR3 sequence is 14 residues long. For the CDR3, the DNA is TGTGCCAGCAAACTAGCGGGGCTAAGATACGAGCAGTACTTC. Residues: CASKLAGLRYEQYF.

The CDR3 region is CASSPRVDPDTQYF. The CDR3, as DNA: TGTGCCAGCTCACCACGCGTAGACCCAGATACGCAGTATTTT. The V call is TRBV18, the J call TRBJ2-3, with no clear D. Trimming removed 1 base from V and 4 bases from J, with 9 bases in between. CDR3 length: 14 residues. Looked up from germline, CDR1 is KGHSH and CDR2 is LQKENI.

In its sample, this clonotype was seen a few times. J is TRBJ1-6 and V is TRBV14, with 7 bases aligning to TRBD1. Germline V gene data show CDR1 as SGHDN and CDR2 as FVKESK. V was clipped by 6 bases and J by 0 bases; unmatched bases: 8. CDR3 length equals 17 residues. The CDR3 region is CASSPTDRSSYNSPLHF. In nucleotides, the CDR3 is TGTGCCAGCAGTCCCACGGACAGGAGCTCCTATAATTCACCCCTCCACTTT.

This clonotype came up a few times. Here the CDR3 reads CASSVASVVGMAGYTF. CDR3 coding DNA: TGTGCCAGCAGCGTAGCCAGCGTGGTGGGTATGGCTGGCTACACCTTC. The chain combines TRBV9 with TRBJ1-2; D uncertain. The germline V gene has CDR1 SGDLS and CDR2 YYNGEE. The CDR3 is 16 residues long. Trimming removed 0 bases from V and 7 bases from J, with 19 bases in between.

The chain recombines TRBV7-2 with TRBJ2-2; TRBD2 matches at 8 bases. V dropped 3 bases and J dropped 6; count of bases not matched to a gene: 9. In germline, CDR1 is SGHTA, CDR2 FQGNSA. The CDR3 is made up of 16 amino acids. CDR3 in amino acids: CASSFSGDRASGELFF. As DNA, the CDR3 is TGTGCCAGCAGCTTTAGCGGGGATCGTGCCTCCGGGGAGCTGTTTTTT.

The chain joins TRBV12-5 to TRBJ1-1; D perhaps matches TRBD1 (6 bases). Trimming removed 0 bases at V and 0 bases at J, with 11 bases between. This CDR3 contains 16 residues. CDR1 and CDR2 (germline): LGHNT, FRNRAP. The CDR3 region is CASGLVQGLMNTEAFF. The CDR3 nucleotides read TGTGCTAGTGGTTTGGTACAGGGCCTAATGAACACTGAAGCTTTCTTT.

In this sample, this clonotype turned up a few times. The rearrangement links TRBV29-1 to TRBJ2-7; TRBD1 agrees at 9 bases. The CDR3 totals 14 residues. Germline CDR1 is SQVTM and CDR2 is ANQGSEA. V trimming: 4 bases; J trimming: 4 bases; junction bases outside the gene matches: 8. The CDR3 sequence: CSVVSGTGLYEQYF. The CDR3 DNA is TGCAGCGTTGTGTCCGGGACAGGGCTTTACGAGCAGTACTTC.

The chain links TRBV5-1 to TRBJ2-3; TRBD2 agrees at 13 bases. Germline CDR1 and CDR2: SGHRS and YFSETQ. The CDR3 sequence is 18 residues long. V dropped 4 bases and J dropped 3; count of bases not matched to a gene: 11. CDR3 loop: CASSRTSGGYGGTDTQYF. As DNA, the CDR3 is TGCGCCAGCAGCAGGACTAGCGGGGGCTACGGGGGTACAGATACGCAGTATTTT.

This clonotype has just a few counts. The chain recombines TRBV24-1 with TRBJ2-6, with D hard to call. V was shortened by 0 bases and J by 4 bases, with 6 bases between the two germline ends. The length of the CDR3 is 15 residues. Germline lookup yields CDR1 KGHDR and CDR2 SFDVKD. CDR3 nucleotides: TGTGCCACCAGTGATTTGCCACCCGGGGCCAACGTCCTGACTTTC. It codes for CATSDLPPGANVLTF.

The table lists this clonotype with many counts. V usage is TRBV7-8 and J usage is TRBJ2-3, with a tentative D call TRBD1 (6 bases). Deletions cut 0 bases from V and 6 bases from J, with 13 bases between. In germline, CDR1 is SGHVS, CDR2 FQNEAQ. CDR3 size: 15 residues. The CDR3 sequence: CASSLAGTLLDTQYF. CDR3 bases: TGTGCCAGCAGCTTAGCCGGGACACTTTTGGATACGCAGTATTTT.

This clonotype was counted at least ten times. This chain uses TRBV7-9 with TRBJ2-1, with a possible D match to TRBD2 (5 bases). Trimming cost V 1 base and J 5 bases, with 12 bases left between them. Germline values: CDR1 SEHNR, CDR2 FQNEAQ (reference sequence). The length of the CDR3 is 15 residues. CDR3 sequence: CASSLVLGSNNEQFF. The CDR3 nucleotides read TGTGCCAGCAGCTTAGTACTGGGGAGTAACAATGAGCAGTTCTTC.

There are a few counts of this clonotype. The genes are TRBV5-1 and TRBJ2-1, with TRBD1 as a possible D gene (5 bases). The germline V gene encodes CDR1 SGHRS and CDR2 YFSETQ. V was clipped by 0 bases and J by 5 bases, with 9 bases between them. The CDR3 sequence is 14 residues long. CDR3 DNA sequence: TGCGCCAGCAGCTTGGCCCTAGGGGACAATGAGCAGTTCTTC. Translation: CASSLALGDNEQFF.

Written as DNA, the CDR3 is TGTGCCAGCAGCGCCTGGGGGGGCGAGGAGACCCAGTACTTC. Protein sequence: CASSAWGGEETQYF. The rearrangement joins TRBV5-4 to TRBJ2-5; tentative D call: TRBD2 (7 bases). Per germline, CDR1 SGHNT and CDR2 YYREEE (reference sequence). The V end lost 4 bases, the J end lost 5 bases, and 15 bases lay between the germline ends. This CDR3 region has 14 residues.

This clonotype was observed a few times. The chain combines TRBV6-1 with TRBJ2-5; possible D gene TRBD2, 6 bases. CDR1 MNHNS and CDR2 SASEGT come from the germline V gene. V was pared by 5 bases and J by 1 base, with 17 bases between. The CDR3 totals 16 residues. The CDR3 protein is CASSRDPGTGQETQYF. The CDR3 nucleotides read TGTGCCAGCAGTAGGGACCCGGGGACTGGCCAAGAGACCCAGTACTTC.

The rearrangement uses TRBV4-3 and TRBJ2-1; a weak D match, TRBD2 (6 bases). The germline V and J ends were trimmed by 1 base and 2 bases, with 12 bases remaining between them. Germline CDR1 LGHNA, CDR2 YSLEER. This CDR3 comprises 16 residues. Here the CDR3 reads CASSQGEGLPYNEQFF. CDR3 in DNA: TGCGCCAGCAGCCAAGGAGAGGGACTTCCCTACAATGAGCAGTTCTTC.

The chain recombines TRBV7-9 with TRBJ2-1, with 7 bases matching TRBD2. CDR1 is SEHNR and CDR2 is FQNEAQ in the germline V gene (reference sequence). The V and J ends lost 5 bases and 6 bases, in that order; junction bases with no gene match: 4. This CDR3 has 13 residues. DNA of the CDR3: TGTGCCAGCAGCGGGGGGGTACGCAATGAGCAGTTCTTC. Amino acid sequence: CASSGGVRNEQFF.

This clonotype was seen more than once but under ten times. The V gene is TRBV4-1, the J gene TRBJ2-1, with TRBD2 identical over 7 bases. V shed 1 base and J 6 bases; nucleotides not matched to a gene: 6. The CDR3 sequence is 15 residues long. CDR1 and CDR2 (germline): MGHRA, YSYEKL. The CDR3 DNA sequence: TGCGCCAGCAGCCAAGGAATGGGGGGGGTCAATGAGCAGTTCTTC. Protein product: CASSQGMGGVNEQFF.

This clonotype has a handful of counts. For the CDR3, the DNA is TGTGCCAGCACTCTAGCGGGAGCTGAAGGCTACACCTTC. Translation gives CASTLAGAEGYTF. The V and J genes are TRBV7-9 and TRBJ1-2; D not certain. CDR3 length equals 13 residues. Trimming removed 7 bases from V and 8 bases from J, with 17 bases in between. The germline gives CDR1 SEHNR, CDR2 FQNEAQ (reference sequence).

The V gene is TRBV9, the J gene TRBJ2-3, with 7 positions matching TRBD2. V lost 0 bases and J lost 5; bases outside the gene matches: 6. The CDR3 length is 15 residues. In germline, CDR1 is SGDLS, CDR2 YYNGEE. In DNA, the CDR3 is TGTGCCAGCAGCGTAGATGGGAGGGTGGAAGATACGCAGTATTTT. This translates into CASSVDGRVEDTQYF.

This clonotype turned up a few times. This sequence joins TRBV4-3 and TRBJ2-5; 9 positions match TRBD2. CDR3 size: 16 residues. The junction had 6 bases not matched to a gene; V was cut back by 3 bases and J by 1 base. CDR1 LGHNA and CDR2 YSLEER come from the germline V gene. The CDR3 is CASSHEGSGGQETQYF. Here the CDR3 DNA reads TGCGCCAGCAGCCATGAGGGTAGCGGGGGCCAAGAGACCCAGTACTTC.

This clonotype has just a few counts. The chain employs TRBV20-1 and TRBJ2-7, with TRBD2 matching over 12 bases. This CDR3 has 13 amino acids. V lost 6 bases and J lost 6; bases outside the gene matches: 6. Per germline, CDR1 DFQATT and CDR2 SNEGSKA (reference sequence). The CDR3 nucleotides read TGCAGTGCGACTAGCGGGGGCCCACGCGAGCAGTACTTC. Its protein product is CSATSGGPREQYF.

This clonotype was detected a few times. The V and J genes are TRBV19 and TRBJ2-2; 11 positions match TRBD2. With 7 bases clipped from V and 1 base from J, the junction kept 8 bases outside the gene matches. The V gene's germline CDR1 is LNHDA and CDR2 SQIVND (reference sequence). The CDR3 runs to 17 residues. The CDR3 sequence: CASISSGGLRNTGELFF. The CDR3 nucleotides are TGTGCCAGTATATCTAGCGGGGGGCTAAGGAACACCGGGGAGCTGTTTTTT.

There are a few counts of this clonotype. The rearrangement uses TRBV6-5 and TRBJ2-5; 7 nucleotides align to TRBD1. Trimming took 0 bases from V and 3 from J; bases not matched to a gene: 4. The CDR3 sequence is 15 residues long. Per germline, CDR1 MNHEY and CDR2 SVGAGI. CDR3 residues: CASSYSSGQEETQYF. Here the CDR3 DNA reads TGTGCCAGCAGTTACTCGAGCGGACAGGAAGAGACCCAGTACTTC.

On this clonotype itself: A single base separates this from a much larger clone, so it may be a read error. This likely comes from a read error, as the CDR3 has no conserved phenylalanine or tryptophan at its end. V and J are TRBV12-3 or TRBV12-4 and TRBJ2-3; 7 bases match TRBD2. J gave up 4 bases and V 8 bases, and 3 bases lay outside the gene matches. The CDR3 has 12 residues. CDR3 protein: CASGRGADTQYL. CDR3 bases: TGTGCCAGCGGACGGGGGGCAGATACGCAGTATTTA.

This chain links TRBV20-1 with TRBJ2-1; 7 bases fit TRBD1. The CDR3 is 14 amino acids. The V segment lost 4 bases and the J segment 5 bases; nucleotides outside the gene matches: 8. Looked up from germline, CDR1 is DFQATT and CDR2 is SNEGSKA (reference sequence). The CDR3 nucleotides read TGCAGTGCTACATTCAGGGGGATCCACAATGAGCAGTTCTTC. This encodes CSATFRGIHNEQFF.

The gene calls are TRBV12-3 or TRBV12-4 and TRBJ2-5; TRBD2 aligns across 11 bases. V shed 8 bases and J 5 bases; nucleotides not matched to a gene: 13. This CDR3 region has 16 residues. The CDR3 loop reads CASWDLAGGPGETQYF. As DNA, the CDR3 is TGTGCCAGCTGGGACCTAGCGGGGGGCCCGGGGGAGACCCAGTACTTC.

This clonotype was picked up many times. The rearrangement uses TRBV12-3 or TRBV12-4 and TRBJ1-5; D is ambiguous. This CDR3 is 15 amino acids long. V gave up 3 bases and J gave up 2 bases, with 11 bases separating them. The CDR3 bases are TGTGCCAGCAGTTTGTCGGGGTCGGGCAATCAGCCCCAGCATTTT. This encodes CASSLSGSGNQPQHF.

This clonotype was found many times. This chain joins TRBV20-1 and TRBJ1-2, with a tentative D call TRBD1 (6 bases). The CDR3 extends over 13 amino acids. Germline values: CDR1 DFQATT, CDR2 SNEGSKA (reference sequence). V lost 6 bases to trimming and J lost 1 base, with 12 bases between them. This chain's CDR3 is CSAGTRLNYGYTF. CDR3 nucleotide sequence: TGCAGTGCCGGGACAAGGCTTAACTATGGCTACACCTTC.

This clonotype was counted a few times. The chain employs TRBV5-4 and TRBJ2-1, with D tentatively TRBD1 (5 bases). V lost 0 bases to trimming and J lost 7 bases, with 11 bases between them. This CDR3 is built from 14 residues. The germline gives CDR1 SGHNT, CDR2 YYREEE (reference sequence). The CDR3 protein is CASSLAQGFNEQFF. The CDR3 region has the DNA TGTGCCAGCAGCTTGGCGCAGGGCTTTAATGAGCAGTTCTTC.

This chain links TRBV12-3 or TRBV12-4 with TRBJ1-4; tentatively, D is TRBD1 (6 bases). The CDR3 loop spans 15 amino acids. V was trimmed by 5 bases and J by 6 bases, leaving 16 bases between them. In DNA, the CDR3 is TGTGCCAGCAGTATCCAGGGGAGCGGGCATGAAAAACTGTTTTTT. Translating gives CASSIQGSGHEKLFF.

This clonotype was detected a few times. The rearrangement links TRBV20-1 to TRBJ1-1, with a weak D call TRBD1 (5 bases). The V gene lost 3 bases and the J gene lost 5 bases, with 22 bases spanning the gap. Looked up from germline, CDR1 is DFQATT and CDR2 is SNEGSKA (reference sequence). This CDR3 region has 16 residues. The CDR3 sequence is CSASPTDLSRGTEAFF. CDR3 bases: TGCAGTGCTAGCCCGACAGACCTCTCCCGGGGAACTGAAGCTTTCTTT.